This T cell receptor (beta chain) was sequenced during a study of control samples from healthy donors and cancer patients. Data came from immunoSEQ multiplex PCR; TCRdb stores just in-frame clones and leaves some out. Among over 200,000 clones listed, roughly 80% were seen once. This receptor was identified in a woman between 55 and 75 years old with lung cancer. The sequencing input was PBMCs.

The CDR3 loop is CASSPQGLGLFF. CDR3 sequence (DNA): TGTGCCAGCAGTCCACAGGGTTTAGGACTGTTTTTT. V is TRBV2 and J is TRBJ1-4; tentative D call: TRBD1 (6 bases). Germline V gives CDR1 SNHLY, CDR2 FYNNEI. The CDR3 runs 12 residues. Trimming shortened V by 5 bases and J by 13 bases, and 14 bases separated the two germline ends.